This TCR beta chain was recovered during a study of shared clonotypes between healthy human individuals. In the original analysis: Filtering differed, since immunoSEQ gave only junction sequences and no quality scores. The data were produced by immunoSEQ multiplex PCR, yet TCRdb's version contains in-frame clones alone and is incomplete. That table is the source of V, J and clone size, and D and trimming were worked out from the DNA. Among about 460,000 clones listed, approximately 77% were seen once. The CDR3 length is 15 residues. V gave up 1 base and J gave up 2 bases, with 11 bases separating them. Germline V gene lookup returns CDR1 LGHNA and CDR2 YSLEER. This clone has only one observation.

The material sequenced was PBMCs. The rearrangement links TRBV4-3 to TRBJ1-2; D is ambiguous. This clonotype originated in a woman between 40 and 55 years old in good health. Some clones in this sample may be carry-over from other donors' samples. The CDR3 reads CASSQALRVNYGYTF. For the CDR3, the DNA is TGCGCCAGCAGCCAAGCCCTTCGGGTGAACTATGGCTACACCTTC.